Below, 10 T cell receptor beta chains from the same sample are listed, as sequenced in a study of early T cells in non-severe SARS-CoV-2 infection. A single record per CDR3 protein comes from TCRdb applying MiXCR to the 5' RACE reads. There are around 63,000 distinct CDR3 sequences in the sample; 10% to 15% occur only once, and 4% to 5% lies in the top ten. Material: whole blood. The receptors here all came from an adult who was a healthcare worker with PCR-confirmed SARS-CoV-2 infection or an uninfected control (not recorded which).

This clonotype was counted ten times or more. This chain links TRBV3-1 with TRBJ2-2; D gene uncertain. Germline V gene data show CDR1 as LGHDT and CDR2 as YNNKEL (reference sequence). The CDR3 length is 12 residues. The germline V and J ends were trimmed by 3 bases and 6 bases, with 5 bases remaining between them. The DNA for the CDR3 is TGTGCCAGCAGCCACACTTCCGGGGAGCTGTTTTTT. Amino acid sequence: CASSHTSGELFF.

The chain joins TRBV29-1 to TRBJ2-1, with D unresolved. The V and J ends lost 4 bases and 6 bases respectively, with 4 bases between them. The germline CDR1 and CDR2 sequences are SQVTM and ANQGSEA. CDR3 length: 10 residues. The CDR3 protein is CSVGGNEQFF. In DNA form, the CDR3 reads TGCAGCGTTGGAGGCAATGAGCAGTTCTTC.

Many counts were recorded for this clonotype. This chain joins TRBV3-1 and TRBJ2-5; 7 bases fit TRBD1. The CDR3 spans 16 residues. In germline, CDR1 is LGHDT, CDR2 YNNKEL (reference sequence). Trimming cost V 0 bases and J 6 bases; bases outside gene matches: 10. The CDR3 reads CASSQDRQGSLQTQYF. The CDR3 DNA is TGTGCCAGCAGCCAAGACAGACAGGGTAGCCTGCAGACCCAGTACTTC.

There are a few counts of this clonotype. This chain connects TRBV6-5 to TRBJ2-7, with D perhaps TRBD2 (5 bases). Germline V gives CDR1 MNHEY, CDR2 SVGAGI. CDR3 size: 15 residues. Trimming left V 4 bases short and J 2 bases short, with 15 bases between. CDR3 amino acids: CASSSAEESTYEQYF. CDR3 DNA: TGTGCCAGCAGTTCCGCGGAGGAATCAACCTACGAGCAGTACTTC.

A few counts support this clonotype. The chain links TRBV29-1 to TRBJ2-7; TRBD1 matches at 12 bases. This CDR3 is 16 amino acids long. V shed 8 bases, J shed 7 bases, and the junction held 18 bases outside the gene matches. Germline V gene data show CDR1 as SQVTM and CDR2 as ANQGSEA. The CDR3 coding sequence is TGCAGCTACCAGGGGGACAGGGGGCGCGTCCCACTTGAGCAGTACTTC. It translates to CSYQGDRGRVPLEQYF.

V is TRBV20-1 and J is TRBJ1-3; D is unclear. The V end was cut by 0 bases, the J end by 0 bases, with 9 bases between. The CDR3 consists of 15 residues. The V gene's germline CDR1 is DFQATT and CDR2 SNEGSKA (reference sequence). In DNA form, the CDR3 reads TGCAGTGCTAGAGATCTGGGCCTCTCTGGAAACACCATATATTTT. Protein product: CSARDLGLSGNTIYF.

In this sample, this clonotype turned up a few times. The germline gene is not matched at one end of the junction; a read error may be the cause. V gene TRBV7-3 combines with J gene TRBJ1-1; D gene unclear. Germline assignment: CDR1 SGHTA and CDR2 FQGTGA. The CDR3 has 13 residues. CDR3 nucleotide sequence: TGTGCCAGCAGTTTAAGCCCAGGTTTGGAAGCTTTCTTT. Its protein product is CASSLSPGLEAFF.

This clonotype showed up just once. This chain joins TRBV27 and TRBJ1-2; 9 bases are shared with TRBD1. From germline, CDR1 is MNHEY and CDR2 SMNVEV (reference sequence). The CDR3 sequence is 15 residues long. V was clipped by 6 bases and J by 3 bases; unmatched bases: 8. CDR3 amino acids: CASRAPDRGDYGYTF. Here the CDR3 DNA reads TGTGCCAGCAGGGCCCCTGACAGGGGGGACTATGGCTACACCTTC.

V usage is TRBV5-4 and J usage is TRBJ1-4; no firm D call. The CDR3 consists of 12 residues. The ends were cut back, 7 bases at V and 8 bases at J, with 12 bases in the middle. Germline V CDR1 and CDR2: SGHNT, YYREEE (reference sequence). CDR3 residues: CASLAVGEKLFF. CDR3 DNA sequence: TGTGCCAGCTTGGCCGTAGGGGAAAAACTGTTTTTT. Full variable domain (missing parts from reference TRBV5-4 and TRBJ1-4): ETGVTQSPTHLIKTRGQQVTLRCSSQSGHNTVSWYQQALGQGPQFIFQYYREEENGRGNFPPRFSGLQFPNYSSELNVNALELDDSALYLCASLAVGEKLFFGSGTQLSVL.

The V call is TRBV20-1, the J call TRBJ1-1; TRBD1 is a possible D gene (6 bases). The V gene lost 4 bases and the J gene lost 1 base, with 10 bases spanning the gap. The CDR3 extends over 13 amino acids. From germline, CDR1 is DFQATT and CDR2 SNEGSKA (reference sequence). The CDR3 DNA sequence: TGCAGTGCTAACAGGGAGTGGAACACTGAAGCTTTCTTT. Translation gives CSANREWNTEAFF.